One sample yielded the 13 T cell receptor beta chains listed below, sequenced in a study of shared clonotypes between healthy human individuals. Data came from immunoSEQ multiplex PCR; TCRdb stores just in-frame clones and leaves some out. The sample records hundreds of thousands of clones, approximately 95% being singletons. It was CD45RO-negative cells, positively selected for CCR7, that made up naive CD8 cells, with terminally differentiated effector memory CD45RA+ cells excluded. The sample taken for sequencing was naive CD8+ T cells sorted from blood. The receptors originated from a woman between 25 and 40 years old in good health.

This clone was recorded only once. The V and J genes are TRBV25-1 and TRBJ2-1, with TRBD2 matching over 9 bases. CDR3 length: 17 residues. The germline V gene has CDR1 MGHDK and CDR2 SYGVNS. Unmatched junction bases numbered 5, after V lost 1 base and J lost 1 base. The CDR3 nucleotides read TGTGCCAGCAGTGAATCGCCTAGCGGGATGTCCTACAATGAGCAGTTCTTC. This encodes CASSESPSGMSYNEQFF.

The chain uses TRBV2 and TRBJ2-5, with TRBD2 matching 13 bases. The V and J ends lost 11 bases and 4 bases, in that order; junction bases with no gene match: 13. The CDR3 contains 16 residues. Germline CDR1 is SNHLY and CDR2 is FYNNEI. Here the CDR3 reads CADWGTSGNAGETQYF. The CDR3 bases are TGTGCCGACTGGGGGACTAGCGGGAACGCGGGAGAGACCCAGTACTTC.

The V and J genes are TRBV2 and TRBJ2-7; TRBD2 matches 10 bases. V was clipped by 4 bases and J by 2 bases; unmatched bases: 8. Germline V gives CDR1 SNHLY, CDR2 FYNNEI. This CDR3 is built from 16 residues. The CDR3 bases are TGTGCCAGCAGTGGGTTCCGACTAGCGGGCACCTACGAGCAGTACTTC. The encoded protein is CASSGFRLAGTYEQYF.

The chain combines TRBV28 with TRBJ1-2; D unclear. This CDR3 region has 16 residues. V was clipped by 8 bases and J by 3 bases, with 22 bases between them. The germline CDR1 and CDR2 sequences are MDHEN and SYDVKM. Written as DNA, the CDR3 is TGTGCCAGCGGTCCCCTCGGTGAGGGCGACGACTATGGCTACACCTTC. It specifies CASGPLGEGDDYGYTF.

This clone has only one observation. The V call is TRBV28, the J call TRBJ2-7; D is possibly TRBD2 (6 bases). Trimming removed 4 bases at V and 7 bases at J, with 23 bases between. CDR1 is MDHEN, CDR2 SYDVKM, per germline. CDR3 length: 16 amino acids. The DNA of the CDR3 is TGTGCCAGCAGTTCCCCGCCGGGACTCAACTACGTGGAGCAGTACTTC. It specifies CASSSPPGLNYVEQYF.

This rearrangement joins TRBV4-1 to TRBJ2-1, with D unresolved. The CDR3 sequence is 13 residues long. Germline CDR1 and CDR2: MGHRA and YSYEKL. V lost 0 bases, J lost 8 bases, and 8 bases lay in between. The CDR3 sequence is CASSQELLDEQFF. The CDR3 DNA is TGCGCCAGCAGCCAAGAATTACTCGATGAGCAGTTCTTC.

The rearrangement links TRBV5-1 to TRBJ2-2, with 10 bases identical to TRBD2. Germline V CDR1 and CDR2: SGHRS, YFSETQ. V gave up 1 base and J gave up 4 bases; unmatched junction bases: 1. The CDR3 consists of 15 residues. This CDR3 reads CASSLTSGVTGELFF. CDR3 DNA: TGCGCCAGCAGCTTGACTAGCGGGGTCACCGGGGAGCTGTTTTTT. Using reference TRBV5-1 and TRBJ2-2 for the parts outside the CDR3, the full variable domain is KAGVTQTPRYLIKTRGQQVTLSCSPISGHRSVSWYQQTPGQGLQFLFEYFSETQRNKGNFPGRFSGRQFSNSRSEMNVSTLELGDSALYLCASSLTSGVTGELFFGEGSRLTVL.

This sequence joins TRBV27 and TRBJ1-2; the match to TRBD1 covers 7 bases. Germline V gene sequence: CDR1 MNHEY, CDR2 SMNVEV (reference sequence). The CDR3 totals 13 residues. Trimming at V came to 3 bases and at J to 8 bases, leaving 6 bases not matched to a gene. As DNA, the CDR3 is TGTGCCAGCAGTTTCGACAGGGCGGGCGGCTACACCTTC. Translation: CASSFDRAGGYTF.

Of note for this clone: Other DNA sequences of this sample code for an identical CDR3. The V and J genes are TRBV27 and TRBJ2-3; D unresolved. Germline values: CDR1 MNHEY, CDR2 SMNVEV (reference sequence). V was shortened by 2 bases and J by 6 bases, with 3 bases between the two germline ends. This CDR3 spans 11 amino acids. In DNA, the CDR3 is TGTGCCAGCAGTTTAGGTGATACGCAGTATTTT. It codes for CASSLGDTQYF.

The V gene is TRBV7-9, the J gene TRBJ2-4; 8 nucleotides align to TRBD1. The V segment lost 5 bases and the J segment 1 base; nucleotides outside the gene matches: 7. This CDR3 region has 16 residues. Germline V gene data show CDR1 as SEHNR and CDR2 as FQNEAQ (reference sequence). The CDR3 region has the DNA TGTGCCAGCAGCCCGAATCAGGGGGCGGCCAAAAACATTCAGTACTTC. Translating it yields CASSPNQGAAKNIQYF.

CDR3 amino acids: CASSLRDSMNTEAFF. Here the CDR3 DNA reads TGCGCCAGCAGCCTAAGGGACTCAATGAACACTGAAGCTTTCTTT. The chain couples TRBV4-1 to TRBJ1-1; tentative D call: TRBD1 (5 bases). V lost 4 bases to trimming and J lost 0 bases, with 12 bases between them. The CDR3 spans 15 residues. Per germline, CDR1 MGHRA and CDR2 YSYEKL.

The CDR3 reads CASSPSPPTKPTDTQYF. For the CDR3, the DNA is TGTGCCAGCAGCCCTAGCCCCCCCACCAAGCCCACAGATACGCAGTATTTT. The chain is built from TRBV7-9 and TRBJ2-3, with D possibly TRBD2 on 5 matching bases. Per germline, CDR1 SEHNR and CDR2 FQNEAQ (reference sequence). The CDR3 is 17 amino acids. The V and J ends lost 5 bases and 2 bases respectively, with 20 bases between them.

The rearrangement uses TRBV5-1 and TRBJ2-1; 14 bases fit TRBD2. The CDR3 spans 20 residues. Losses at the gene ends were 0 bases for V and 0 bases for J; bases not matched to a gene: 8. The germline gives CDR1 SGHRS, CDR2 YFSETQ. CDR3 sequence (DNA): TGCGCCAGCAGCTTGGAAGCCCAAGGACTAGCGGGAGGCTCCTACAATGAGCAGTTCTTC. The encoded protein is CASSLEAQGLAGGSYNEQFF.